This TCR beta chain was recorded in a study of T cell responses to AZD1222 COVID-19 vaccine. Findings and limits, study-wide: Vaccination with two AZD1222 doses was followed by a rise in Spike-specific TCR breadth and depth. Recipients of AZD1222 seropositive at baseline numbered only 5 or 6. Repertoires were sampled only after the peak T cell response.

V lost 6 bases to trimming and J lost 4 bases, with 22 bases between them. Germline CDR1 SQVTM, CDR2 ANQGSEA. The length of the CDR3 is 15 residues. For this clone: Antigen unknown.

Some clones are missing from TCRdb's copy, which holds only in-frame ones; the method was immunoSEQ multiplex PCR. The sample yields more than 110,000 clones, about 92% seen once. The sequence came from an adult who received the AZD1222 COVID-19 vaccine. The rearrangement uses TRBV29-1 and TRBJ2-7; D is possibly TRBD2 (6 bases). The source material was peripheral blood, sampled 28 days after the second AZD1222 dose. The DNA for the CDR3 is TGCAGCGTAAACGAGGAGGGGAACGGGAGATACGAGCAGTACTTC. Its translation: CSVNEEGNGRYEQYF.